The 23 T cell receptor beta chains below were found in one sample sequenced in a study of control samples from healthy donors and cancer patients. Data came from immunoSEQ multiplex PCR; TCRdb stores just in-frame clones and leaves some out. The table shows about 100,000 clones, with about 91% occurring only once. Sample: blood. These receptors originate from a woman younger than 30 in good health.

The chain carries TRBV6-6 and TRBJ2-3; 7 bases map to TRBD1. V lost 2 bases, J lost 2 bases, and 4 bases stayed unmatched. The CDR3 is 15 residues long. Germline V CDR1 and CDR2: MNHNY, SVGAGI (reference sequence). CDR3 loop: CASSYRQGVTDTQYF. As DNA, the CDR3 is TGTGCCAGCAGTTACCGACAGGGCGTCACAGATACGCAGTATTTT.

This chain connects TRBV9 to TRBJ2-1, with D possibly being TRBD1 or TRBD2 (7 bases each). Looked up from germline, CDR1 is SGDLS and CDR2 is YYNGEE. The CDR3 is made up of 23 amino acids. V was pared by 0 bases and J by 1 base, with 32 bases between. For the CDR3, the DNA is TGTGCCAGCAGCGTAGCTACGAGGGAGGGCAGGGGGGTCTCCCACACTTCCTACAATGAGCAGTTCTTC. Amino acids: CASSVATREGRGVSHTSYNEQFF.

The V call is TRBV5-4, the J call TRBJ1-5; D remains unclear. There are 15 residues in the CDR3. V lost 0 bases, J lost 11 bases, and 18 bases lay in between. Looked up from germline, CDR1 is SGHNT and CDR2 is YYREEE (reference sequence). CDR3 protein: CASSLDSAAPSSQHF. The CDR3 coding sequence is TGTGCCAGCAGCTTGGATTCGGCAGCCCCATCGTCCCAGCATTTT.

The chain combines TRBV2 with TRBJ1-5; D perhaps matches TRBD1 (5 bases). V lost 3 bases, J lost 4 bases, and 10 bases lay in between. The germline CDR1 and CDR2 sequences are SNHLY and FYNNEI. This CDR3 comprises 14 residues. DNA of the CDR3: TGTGCCAGCAGTGACTGGCAGGGAAATCAGCCCCAGCATTTT. It is translated as CASSDWQGNQPQHF. Full variable domain (missing parts from reference TRBV2 and TRBJ1-5): EPEVTQTPSHQVTQMGQEVILRCVPISNHLYFYWYRQILGQKVEFLVSFYNNEISEKSEIFDDQFSVERPDGSNFTLKIRSTKLEDSAMYFCASSDWQGNQPQHFGDGTRLSIL.

The genes are TRBV28 and TRBJ2-7, with D perhaps matching TRBD2 (6 bases). With 3 bases removed from V and 7 bases from J, the gap between germline ends came to 10 bases. This CDR3 region has 12 residues. Germline lookup yields CDR1 MDHEN and CDR2 SYDVKM. CDR3 protein: CASSFMGGEQYF. The CDR3 nucleotides are TGTGCCAGCAGTTTCATGGGGGGAGAGCAGTACTTC.

The chain carries TRBV6-5 and TRBJ2-4, with a possible D match to TRBD2 (5 bases). Germline assignment: CDR1 MNHEY and CDR2 SVGAGI. This CDR3 contains 12 residues. V lost 7 bases and J lost 13, with 17 bases in between. The CDR3 region is CASTARQGGQYF. The CDR3 coding sequence is TGTGCCAGCACCGCCCGACAAGGAGGACAGTACTTC.

The chain couples TRBV7-9 to TRBJ2-7; D unresolved. V was pared by 1 base and J by 6 bases, with 13 bases between. Germline V CDR1 and CDR2: SEHNR, FQNEAQ (reference sequence). The CDR3 contains 14 residues. Here the CDR3 reads CASSLEMESTEQYF. The CDR3 region has the DNA TGTGCCAGCAGCTTAGAAATGGAGTCAACCGAGCAGTACTTC.

The rearrangement links TRBV10-3 to TRBJ2-1, with TRBD2 matching over 9 bases. V lost 0 bases, J lost 10 bases, and 13 bases stayed unmatched. The germline V gene has CDR1 ENHRY and CDR2 SYGVKD. This CDR3 has 17 residues. The CDR3 DNA reads as TGTGCCATCAGTGAGTCTCCCCCTAGCGGGGCGCCCTGCGAGCAGTTCTTC. It yields the protein CAISESPPSGAPCEQFF.

This rearrangement joins TRBV6-5 to TRBJ1-2; D unresolved. With 5 bases removed from V and 7 bases from J, the gap between germline ends came to 17 bases. This CDR3 contains 14 residues. Germline V lookup: CDR1 MNHEY, CDR2 SVGAGI. This CDR3 is CASSPSGWVFGYTF. In DNA, the CDR3 is TGTGCCAGCAGTCCATCCGGGTGGGTGTTTGGCTACACCTTC.

The chain combines TRBV15 with TRBJ1-6; 10 bases line up with TRBD1. Per the germline V gene, CDR1 is LNHNV and CDR2 is YYDKDF (reference sequence). With 5 bases clipped from V and 16 bases from J, the junction kept 14 bases outside the gene matches. The CDR3 is 15 amino acids. The CDR3 spells CATSPRTGGGSRLHF. CDR3 nucleotides: TGTGCCACCAGCCCTCGGACAGGGGGAGGTAGCCGACTCCACTTT.

With regard to this clone: Distinct nucleotide sequences in the sample also encode this CDR3. The CDR3 nucleotides read TGTGCCAGCAGGGACCGGGATACCGGGGAGCTGTTTTTT. Translation gives CASRDRDTGELFF. J is TRBJ2-2 and V is TRBV12-3 or TRBV12-4; TRBD2 is a possible D gene (5 bases). This CDR3 is 13 amino acids long. V gave up 6 bases and J gave up 5 bases, with 10 bases separating them.

The chain couples TRBV2 to TRBJ1-1; D remains ambiguous. The V gene's germline CDR1 is SNHLY and CDR2 FYNNEI. CDR3 length: 14 amino acids. V lost 2 bases and J 1 base, leaving 8 bases between the germline ends. CDR3 loop: CASSEMLENTEAFF. CDR3 sequence (DNA): TGTGCCAGCAGTGAAATGCTGGAGAACACTGAAGCTTTCTTT.

This clone was observed once. The V gene is TRBV24-1, the J gene TRBJ1-1; D is perhaps TRBD1 (6 bases). CDR1 is KGHDR, CDR2 SFDVKD, per germline. CDR3 length: 13 residues. Between the trimmed V and J ends, which lost 7 bases and 11 bases, there was a span of 19 bases. DNA for the CDR3: TGTGCCACCAGGCCTGATACAGGGAAACGGGCTTTCTTT. This sequence encodes CATRPDTGKRAFF.

The chain combines TRBV11-2 with TRBJ2-1; D may correspond to TRBD1 or TRBD2 (5 bases each). Germline CDR1 SGHAT, CDR2 FQNNGV. The ends were cut back, 1 base at V and 9 bases at J, with 7 bases in the middle. The CDR3 covers 12 residues. CDR3: CASSLAGREQFF. The CDR3 nucleotides read TGTGCCAGCAGCTTAGCGGGACGTGAGCAGTTCTTC.

This clone was observed once. This chain connects TRBV4-1 to TRBJ1-5; D possibly corresponds to TRBD1 (5 bases). This CDR3 has 17 residues. V lost 2 bases and J lost 9, with 23 bases in between. Looked up from germline, CDR1 is MGHRA and CDR2 is YSYEKL. The CDR3 loop is CASSQLGGGRDGRPQHF. The CDR3, as DNA: TGCGCCAGCAGCCAACTTGGGGGGGGACGCGACGGGCGGCCCCAGCATTTT.

The V and J genes are TRBV7-7 and TRBJ2-2, with 10 bases identical to TRBD1. Germline V CDR1 and CDR2: SSHAT, FNYEAQ (reference sequence). The CDR3 covers 16 residues. J lost 1 base, V lost 4 bases, and 3 bases had no gene match. The CDR3 region has the DNA TGTGCCAGCAGCTGGGACAGGGGAAGGAACACCGGGGAGCTGTTTTTT. Protein sequence: CASSWDRGRNTGELFF.

This clone was seen once. The J gene is TRBJ1-5, the V gene TRBV6-2 or TRBV6-3; 8 nucleotides line up with TRBD1. Trimming took 6 bases from V and 7 from J; bases not matched to a gene: 11. This CDR3 spans 15 amino acids. The germline V gene encodes CDR1 MNHEY and CDR2 SVGEGT. The CDR3 is CASSPRTGNLQPQHF. CDR3 in DNA: TGTGCCAGCAGCCCAAGGACAGGGAATTTACAGCCCCAGCATTTT.

The rearrangement joins TRBV12-5 to TRBJ2-1; 12 positions agree with TRBD2. CDR1 LGHNT and CDR2 FRNRAP come from the germline V gene. Trimming at V came to 2 bases and at J to 0 bases, leaving 11 bases not matched to a gene. The CDR3 extends over 20 amino acids. CDR3 nucleotide sequence: TGTGCTAGTGGTTTGCACGGACTAGCGGGAACTAGGAGCTCCTACAATGAGCAGTTCTTC. The encoded protein is CASGLHGLAGTRSSYNEQFF.

V and J are TRBV7-2 and TRBJ1-1; possibly TRBD1 for D (5 bases). The CDR3 consists of 13 residues. Trimming removed 4 bases from V and 5 bases from J, with 11 bases in between. CDR1 and CDR2 from the germline V gene are SGHTA and FQGNSA. The CDR3 DNA is TGTGCCAGCAGCTGGGACGGAGGGACTGAAGCTTTCTTT. It encodes CASSWDGGTEAFF.

This chain uses TRBV19 with TRBJ2-2; unclear D gene. The length of the CDR3 is 17 residues. V was trimmed by 5 bases and J by 0 bases, leaving 16 bases between them. Germline V gene sequence: CDR1 LNHDA, CDR2 SQIVND (reference sequence). As DNA, the CDR3 is TGTGCCAGTAGTCAGTACGGTTTGGCACCGAACACCGGGGAGCTGTTTTTT. Translating it yields CASSQYGLAPNTGELFF.

The chain joins TRBV30 to TRBJ1-1, with TRBD1 identical over 8 bases. This CDR3 contains 14 residues. Unmatched junction bases numbered 7, after V lost 5 bases and J lost 2 bases. Per germline, CDR1 GTSNPN and CDR2 SVGIG (reference sequence). This CDR3 reads CAWFDGQGNTEAFF. DNA for the CDR3: TGTGCCTGGTTTGACGGACAGGGCAACACTGAAGCTTTCTTT.

In this sample, this clone turned up once. Additional DNA sequences in this sample encode the identical CDR3. V usage is TRBV7-2 and J usage is TRBJ2-1, with 8 positions matching TRBD1. CDR1 is SGHTA, CDR2 FQGNSA, per germline. The CDR3 is made up of 15 amino acids. V was clipped by 1 base and J by 2 bases; unmatched bases: 1. The CDR3, as DNA: TGTGCCAGCAGCTTAGGGACAGGGCCCTACAATGAGCAGTTCTTC. It encodes CASSLGTGPYNEQFF.

This clone was seen just once. The chain couples TRBV7-9 to TRBJ1-2, with a possible D match to TRBD1 (6 bases). The V gene lost 3 bases and the J gene lost 4 bases, with 9 bases spanning the gap. The CDR3 consists of 13 residues. CDR1 SEHNR and CDR2 FQNEAQ come from the germline V gene (reference sequence). CDR3 protein: CASSFTGLYGYTF. DNA for the CDR3: TGTGCCAGCAGCTTCACAGGGCTCTATGGCTACACCTTC.